This T cell receptor beta chain was captured by sequencing in a study of human T cells and chemical hapten exposure. Time point here: pre-sensitization, week 0. The treatment here: therapeutic diphenylcyclopropenone sensitization with weekly scalp DPC. The CDR3 is 16 residues long. CDR1 and CDR2 (germline): DFQATT, SNEGSKA (reference sequence). Trimming removed 0 bases at V and 10 bases at J, with 22 bases between. TCRdb called the RACE reads again in MiXCR, with one record for every CDR3 protein. The data contain approximately 100,000 distinct CDR3 sequences, less than 15% of them singletons. The chain has TRBV20-1 and TRBJ2-1; TRBD1 or TRBD2 may be the D gene (5 bases each). This receptor was identified in a woman in her forties or fifties with alopecia areata. Some clones in this sample may be carry-over from other donors' samples. The input for sequencing was whole blood, taken in connection with sensitization to the hapten diphenylcyclopropenone (DPC). The CDR3 loop is CSARDLARSGRGEQFF. In DNA, the CDR3 is TGCAGTGCTAGAGATCTAGCCAGGTCGGGACGTGGGGAGCAGTTCTTC.